These T cell receptor beta chains were read from a single sample in a study of blood T cell repertoires in COVID-19. Clones were read by immunoSEQ multiplex PCR, and TCRdb kept only the in-frame ones, dropping some. The profile shows some 130,000 clones, 70% to 80% of them singletons. Sequences were obtained from peripheral blood. The receptors originated from a man in his 60s who had recovered from COVID-19. Both conserved end residues are part of each CDR3. A D gene is named only where the DNA matches it firmly.

d_gene | j_gene | v_gene | CDR3aa
NA | TRBJ2-5 | TRBV5-1 | CASSLVTGLGETQYF
NA | TRBJ2-1 | TRBV19 | CASSIAASSYNEQFF
TRBD1 | TRBJ1-2 | TRBV19 | CASLSGKADREFVDGYTF
NA | TRBJ2-1 | TRBV28 | CASSLAGALNEQFF
TRBD2 | TRBJ2-7 | TRBV7-7 | CASSPGRGGYEQYF
TRBD2 | TRBJ2-3 | TRBV29-1 | CSAGTSRTDTQYF
TRBD2 | TRBJ2-1 | TRBV29-1 | CSTDLAGGIGEQFF
TRBD1 | TRBJ2-3 | TRBV10-3 | CAISKGQGMADTQYF
NA | TRBJ1-1 | TRBV4-3 | CASSQEWGRKAFF
TRBD1 | TRBJ2-5 | TRBV30 | CAWSVWDRASETQYF
TRBD1 | TRBJ1-1 | TRBV19 | CASQDRDFPFIEAFF
TRBD2 | TRBJ2-1 | TRBV5-4 | CASSLAGGLAGSSYNEQFF
NA | TRBJ1-2 | TRBV4-3 | CASSQDPQGRALYGYTF
NA | TRBJ2-2 | TRBV27 | CASTPTGARMNTGELFF
TRBD1 | TRBJ2-7 | TRBV7-2 | CASSLGQGISYEQYF
NA | TRBJ2-7 | TRBV6-1 | CASSDPGRRAYYEQYF
TRBD2 | TRBJ2-5 | TRBV2 | CASSGARLAGVGETQYF
TRBD1 | TRBJ2-1 | TRBV9 | CASSRGGQSQNEQFF
NA | TRBJ2-2 | TRBV6-6 | CASSFNSGPTRELFF
TRBD1 | TRBJ2-5 | TRBV19 | CASSVPGTGKETQYF
TRBD1 | TRBJ1-4 | TRBV9 | CASSVGHRGDNEKLFF
NA | TRBJ1-2 | TRBV29-1 | CSVERQGSYGYTF
TRBD2 | TRBJ2-2 | TRBV7-8 | CASSTSGGYTGELFF
NA | TRBJ2-7 | TRBV6-5 | CASTLGIVYF
TRBD2 | TRBJ2-3 | TRBV5-1 | CASRMSSGGRWTDTQYF
TRBD2 | TRBJ2-7 | TRBV28 | CASSFPRERVWTSGRDSYEQYF
TRBD1 | TRBJ1-1 | TRBV7-6 | CASSLGAGGAWTEAFF
NA | TRBJ1-5 | TRBV19 | CASRLPDQPQHF
NA | TRBJ2-7 | TRBV5-1 | CASSLAASGAYEQYF
TRBD1 | TRBJ2-7 | TRBV4-1 | CASSQGTGGTYEQYF
NA | TRBJ1-1 | TRBV6-6 | CASRRLLMNTEAFF
NA | TRBJ1-5 | TRBV9 | CASSANNQPQHF
TRBD1 | TRBJ1-6 | TRBV18 | CASSPGQGENSPLHF
TRBD1 | TRBJ2-7 | TRBV18 | CASSKGGQGAFYEQYF
NA | TRBJ2-1 | TRBV3-1/TRBV3-2 | CASSQRGSEQFF
NA | TRBJ2-3 | TRBV24-1 | CATSGGGPDTQYF
TRBD1 | TRBJ2-3 | TRBV6-6 | CASSYSGGSSDTQYF
TRBD1 | TRBJ2-3 | TRBV2 | CASSIDRGGADTQYF
NA | TRBJ1-2 | TRBV12-3/TRBV12-4 | CASSIQDHGYTF
NA | TRBJ1-3 | TRBV9 | CASSVDWTAGNTIYF
TRBD2 | TRBJ2-1 | TRBV6-2/TRBV6-3 | CASSHPRLAANNEQFF
TRBD1 | TRBJ2-2 | TRBV3-1/TRBV3-2 | CASSQSAQGGELFF
NA | TRBJ1-4 | TRBV2 | CASSEDASATNEKLFF
NA | TRBJ2-1 | TRBV10-3 | CAITDLGQGGSSEQFF
NA | TRBJ1-5 | TRBV28 | CASSPWGDSNQPQHF
NA | TRBJ1-5 | TRBV7-2 | CASSLGPAGQPQHF
TRBD2 | TRBJ2-2 | TRBV7-3 | CASSFAGGVDTGELFF
TRBD1 | TRBJ2-7 | TRBV30 | CAWSQDRSYEQYF
NA | TRBJ1-2 | TRBV6-5 | CASSDGGENYGYTF